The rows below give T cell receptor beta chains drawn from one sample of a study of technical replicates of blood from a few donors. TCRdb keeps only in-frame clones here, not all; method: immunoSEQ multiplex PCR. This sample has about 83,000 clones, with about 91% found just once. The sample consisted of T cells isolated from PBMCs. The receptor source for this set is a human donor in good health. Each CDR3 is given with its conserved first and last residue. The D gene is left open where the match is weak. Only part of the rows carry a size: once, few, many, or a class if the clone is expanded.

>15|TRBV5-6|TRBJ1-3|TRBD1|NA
CASRQTGSSGNTIYF
TGTGCCAGCAGACAGACAGGGTCGTCTGGAAACACCATATATTTT
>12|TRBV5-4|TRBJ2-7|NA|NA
CASSSHAYEQYF
TGTGCCAGCAGCTCACATGCCTACGAGCAGTACTTC
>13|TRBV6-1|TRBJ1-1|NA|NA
CASSFPNGGQAFF
TGTGCCAGCAGTTTCCCCAACGGCGGCCAAGCTTTCTTT
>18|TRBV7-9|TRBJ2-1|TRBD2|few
CASRRDRVGASGRNEQFF
TGTGCCAGCAGAAGAGACCGGGTCGGGGCTAGCGGGAGGAATGAGCAGTTCTTC
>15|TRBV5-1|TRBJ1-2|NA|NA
CASSLSWGQDYGYTF
TGCGCCAGCAGCTTGAGCTGGGGACAAGACTATGGCTACACCTTC
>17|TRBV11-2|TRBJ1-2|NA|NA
CASSSLNRGNLNYGYTF
TGTGCCAGCAGCTCCCTTAATCGGGGGAACCTTAACTATGGCTACACCTTC
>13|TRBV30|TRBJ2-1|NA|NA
CAWSGNSYNEQFF
TGTGCCTGGAGTGGTAACTCCTACAATGAGCAGTTCTTC
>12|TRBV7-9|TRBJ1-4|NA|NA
CASRHTGEKLFF
TGTGCCAGCAGGCATACAGGGGAAAAACTGTTTTTT
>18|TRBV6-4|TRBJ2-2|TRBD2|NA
CASRALAGGPVNTGELFF
TGTGCCAGTCGGGCTCTAGCGGGAGGGCCGGTCAACACCGGGGAGCTGTTTTTT
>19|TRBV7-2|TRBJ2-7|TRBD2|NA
CASSAGRGRKRGARAEQYF
TGTGCCAGCAGCGCGGGCCGGGGTAGAAAGCGGGGGGCCAGGGCAGAGCAGTACTTC
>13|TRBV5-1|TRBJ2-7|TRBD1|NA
CASSPGTAYEQYF
TGCGCCAGCAGCCCCGGGACAGCCTACGAGCAGTACTTC
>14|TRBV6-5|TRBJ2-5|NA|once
CASSFSEGLATQYF
TGTGCCAGCAGTTTTTCTGAAGGGCTAGCGACCCAGTACTTC
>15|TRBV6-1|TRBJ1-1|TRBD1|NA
CASSGQGQQNTEAFF
TGTGCCAGCAGTGGTCAGGGACAGCAGAACACTGAAGCTTTCTTT
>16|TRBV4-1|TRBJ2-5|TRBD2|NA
CASSQGLTSDQETQYF
TGCGCCAGCAGCCAAGGGTTAACTAGCGACCAAGAGACCCAGTACTTC
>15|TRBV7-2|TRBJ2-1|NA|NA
CASSTHRAPGNEQFF
TGTGCCAGCAGCACCCACAGGGCCCCCGGCAATGAGCAGTTCTTC
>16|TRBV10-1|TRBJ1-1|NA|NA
CASSDSWEGGNTEAFF
TGCGCCAGCAGCGACAGCTGGGAGGGGGGGAACACTGAAGCTTTCTTT
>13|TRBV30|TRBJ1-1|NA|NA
CAWNPVKSPEAFF
TGTGCCTGGAACCCTGTTAAAAGCCCCGAAGCTTTCTTT
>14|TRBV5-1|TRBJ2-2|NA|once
CASSPAGGTGELFF
TGCGCCAGCAGCCCCGCCGGTGGCACCGGGGAGCTGTTTTTT
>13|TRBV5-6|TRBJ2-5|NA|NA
CASSRDSAETQYF
TGTGCCAGCAGTAGGGACTCGGCGGAGACCCAGTACTTC
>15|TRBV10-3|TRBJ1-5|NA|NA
CAISESAVGNQPQHF
TGTGCCATCAGTGAGTCGGCGGTGGGCAATCAGCCCCAGCATTTT
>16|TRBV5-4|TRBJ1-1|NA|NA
CASSLEPPRWDTEAFF
TGTGCCAGCAGCTTGGAGCCACCCAGGTGGGACACTGAAGCTTTCTTT
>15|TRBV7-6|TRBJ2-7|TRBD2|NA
CASSPSGGKIYEQYF
TGTGCCAGCAGCCCGTCCGGGGGGAAAATCTACGAGCAGTACTTC
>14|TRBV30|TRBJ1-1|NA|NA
CAWSPTVINTEAFF
TGTGCCTGGAGTCCTACGGTGATAAACACTGAAGCTTTCTTT
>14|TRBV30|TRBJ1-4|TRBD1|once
CAWSLQGTNEKLFF
TGTGCCTGGAGTCTACAGGGGACTAATGAAAAACTGTTTTTT
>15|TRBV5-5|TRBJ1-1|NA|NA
CASSSQQQMNTEAFF
TGTGCCAGCAGCTCACAACAGCAGATGAACACTGAAGCTTTCTTT
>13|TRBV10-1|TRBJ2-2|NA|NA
CASQGRNTGELFF
TGCGCCAGTCAGGGGAGGAACACCGGGGAGCTGTTTTTT
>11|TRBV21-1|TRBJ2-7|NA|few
CAGTGVYEQYF
TGTGCAGGGACAGGGGTCTACGAGCAGTACTTC
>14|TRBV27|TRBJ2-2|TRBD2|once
CASKQAGDTGELFF
TGTGCCAGTAAACAGGCGGGGGACACCGGGGAGCTGTTTTTT
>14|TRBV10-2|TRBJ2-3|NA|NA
CASTKERETDTQYF
TGCGCCAGCACCAAGGAGAGGGAAACAGATACGCAGTATTTT
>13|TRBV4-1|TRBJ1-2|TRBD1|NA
CASRGTVLKGYTF
TGCGCCAGCAGGGGGACAGTCCTAAAGGGCTACACCTTC
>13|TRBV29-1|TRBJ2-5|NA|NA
CSVEEGPQETQYF
TGCAGCGTTGAAGAGGGGCCCCAAGAGACCCAGTACTTC
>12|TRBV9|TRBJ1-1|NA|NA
CASSDRDTEAFF
TGTGCCAGCAGCGACCGGGACACTGAAGCTTTCTTT
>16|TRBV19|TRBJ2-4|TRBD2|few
CASSALADLAKNIQYF
TGTGCCAGTAGTGCTCTAGCGGACCTAGCCAAAAACATTCAGTACTTC
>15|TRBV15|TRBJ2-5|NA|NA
CATSRVVAREETQYF
TGTGCCACCAGCAGAGTGGTAGCGAGAGAAGAGACCCAGTACTTC
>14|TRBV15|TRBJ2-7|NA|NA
CATSSRGTSYEQYF
TGTGCCACCAGCAGCCGAGGGACAAGCTACGAGCAGTACTTC
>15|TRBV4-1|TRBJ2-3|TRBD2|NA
CASSLSSGATDTQYF
TGCGCCAGCAGCTTATCTAGCGGGGCCACAGATACGCAGTATTTT
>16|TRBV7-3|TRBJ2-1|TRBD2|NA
CASSPTGTSFYNEQFF
TGTGCCAGCAGTCCCACCGGGACTAGTTTCTACAATGAGCAGTTCTTC
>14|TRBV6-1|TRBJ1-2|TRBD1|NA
CASSEQGAVYGYTF
TGTGCCAGCAGTGAACAGGGGGCAGTCTATGGCTACACCTTC
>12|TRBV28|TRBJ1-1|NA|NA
CASSLGEPEAFF
TGTGCCAGCAGTTTAGGGGAGCCTGAAGCTTTCTTT
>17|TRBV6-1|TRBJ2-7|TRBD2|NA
CASSAYLLAGGYYEQYF
TGTGCCAGCAGTGCCTACTTACTAGCGGGGGGGTACTACGAGCAGTACTTC